A single sample gave rise to the 27 T cell receptor beta chains below, sequenced in a study of blood T cell repertoires in COVID-19. Only in-frame clones appear in the TCRdb table, and some are missing; sequencing was by immunoSEQ multiplex PCR. The sample has 110,000 or so clones, roughly 80% seen once. Material: peripheral blood. These receptors came from a woman older than 75 with acute or convalescent COVID-19.

The V call is TRBV7-2, the J call TRBJ2-2; perhaps TRBD2 as D (6 bases). V lost 6 bases to trimming and J lost 5 bases, with 13 bases between them. Germline CDR1 is SGHTA and CDR2 is FQGNSA. The CDR3 sequence is 14 residues long. CDR3 DNA: TGTGCCAGCAGTTCTTACCGGGAGACCGGGGAGCTGTTTTTT. It specifies CASSSYRETGELFF. The variable domain in full, completed from reference TRBV7-2 and TRBJ2-2, reads GAGVSQSPSNKVTEKGKDVELRCDPISGHTALYWYRQSLGQGLEFLIYFQGNSAPDKSGLPSDRFSAERTGGSVSTLTIQRTQQEDSAVYLCASSSYRETGELFFGEGSRLTVL.

The table lists this clone with many counts. This chain joins TRBV11-3 and TRBJ2-2; possible D gene TRBD1, 6 bases. The CDR3 spans 20 residues. Germline CDR1 and CDR2: SGHNT and YENEEA. V was shortened by 0 bases and J by 5 bases, with 25 bases between the two germline ends. The CDR3 coding sequence is TGTGCCAGCAGCTTAGATTACTACATGCGCTTCAGGGGAGATACCGGGGAGCTGTTTTTT. Encoded protein: CASSLDYYMRFRGDTGELFF.

The chain links TRBV28 to TRBJ2-5; TRBD1 aligns across 9 bases. CDR1 MDHEN and CDR2 SYDVKM come from the germline V gene. The V gene end was trimmed by 6 bases and the J gene end by 2 bases; junction bases not matched to a gene: 7. The CDR3 extends over 15 amino acids. As DNA, the CDR3 is TGTGCCAGCAGGACCGGGACAGGGATACAAGAGACCCAGTACTTC. Translated: CASRTGTGIQETQYF.

The chain has TRBV25-1 and TRBJ2-6, with 8 bases identical to TRBD2. From germline, CDR1 is MGHDK and CDR2 SYGVNS. The ends lost 4 bases at V and 3 bases at J; junction bases unmatched: 8. There are 17 residues in the CDR3. The CDR3 reads CASSAPPGGLGANVLTF. CDR3 bases: TGTGCCAGCAGTGCCCCTCCGGGGGGGCTTGGGGCCAACGTCCTGACTTTC.

The chain recombines TRBV7-6 with TRBJ2-7; tentatively, D is TRBD1 (5 bases). Trimming took off 4 bases at V and 5 bases at J, with 18 bases between the two ends. The germline gives CDR1 SGHVS, CDR2 FNYEAQ. This CDR3 is 15 amino acids long. In DNA, the CDR3 is TGTGCCAGCAGCTCACCCGCCGATAGGGGCAACGAGCAGTACTTC. This gives the protein CASSSPADRGNEQYF.

This clone was counted between two and nine times. V and J are TRBV11-2 and TRBJ2-3; 8 nucleotides line up with TRBD2. The CDR3 sequence is 16 residues long. The germline V gene has CDR1 SGHAT and CDR2 FQNNGV. The junction had 4 bases not matched to a gene; V was cut back by 2 bases and J by 0 bases. Here the CDR3 DNA reads TGTGCCAGCAGCTTAAACTTAGCGGGAAGCACAGATACGCAGTATTTT. Residues: CASSLNLAGSTDTQYF. Full variable domain (rest looked up from reference TRBV11-2 and TRBJ2-3): EAGVAQSPRYKIIEKRQSVAFWCNPISGHATLYWYQQILGQGPKLLIQFQNNGVVDDSQLPKDRFSAERLKGVDSTLKIQPAKLEDSAVYLCASSLNLAGSTDTQYFGPGTRLTVL.

This chain joins TRBV7-6 and TRBJ1-3; 8 nucleotides line up with TRBD1. V shed 4 bases, J shed 1 base, and the junction held 6 bases outside the gene matches. The CDR3 is made up of 16 amino acids. From germline, CDR1 is SGHVS and CDR2 FNYEAQ. CDR3 amino acids: CASSSIDRGSGNTIYF. The CDR3 nucleotides read TGTGCCAGCAGCTCAATCGACAGGGGTTCTGGAAACACCATATATTTT.

The chain joins TRBV19 to TRBJ2-5, with TRBD2 matching 16 bases. V lost 10 bases to trimming and J lost 5 bases; unmatched junction nucleotides: 7. CDR1 and CDR2 from the germline V gene are LNHDA and SQIVND (reference sequence). The length of the CDR3 is 15 residues. CDR3 bases: TGTGCCACCTCGGGACTAGCGGGAGGGAGGGAGACCCAGTACTTC. Translating it yields CATSGLAGGRETQYF.

This clone was found once. The V gene is TRBV15, the J gene TRBJ1-4, with 8 positions matching TRBD1. This CDR3 comprises 14 residues. Germline values: CDR1 LNHNV, CDR2 YYDKDF (reference sequence). The trim removed 3 bases at V and 8 bases at J, leaving 5 bases unmatched. For the CDR3, the DNA is TGTGCCACCAGCAGGAGACAGGGGTCGGAAAAACTGTTTTTT. Protein sequence: CATSRRQGSEKLFF. Full variable domain (remainder filled in from reference TRBV15 and TRBJ1-4): DAMVIQNPRYQVTQFGKPVTLSCSQTLNHNVMYWYQQKSSQAPKLLFHYYDKDFNNEADTPDNFQSRRPNTSFCFLDIRSPGLGDTAMYLCATSRRQGSEKLFFGSGTQLSVL.

The chain has TRBV3-1 (or the pseudogene TRBV3-2) and TRBJ2-7, with D perhaps matching TRBD1 (7 bases). There are 13 residues in the CDR3. Germline V CDR1 and CDR2: LGHDT, YNNKEL (reference sequence). The ends were cut back, 4 bases at V and 5 bases at J, with 12 bases in the middle. CDR3 coding DNA: TGTGCCAGCAGCCTCCAGGGGGGTAACGAGCAGTACGTC. Translated: CASSLQGGNEQYV.

The gene calls are TRBV28 and TRBJ2-3; 8 bases are a match to TRBD1. Germline CDR1 reads MDHEN; CDR2 reads SYDVKM. The CDR3 contains 14 residues. V dropped 6 bases and J dropped 0; count of bases not matched to a gene: 2. This CDR3 is CASSPGGSTDTQYF. The CDR3 region has the DNA TGTGCCAGCAGCCCAGGGGGCAGCACAGATACGCAGTATTTT.

V gene TRBV5-8 combines with J gene TRBJ2-5; 10 bases map to TRBD1. Germline V gene lookup returns CDR1 SGHTS and CDR2 YDEGEE. The CDR3 has 15 amino acids. Trimming took 4 bases from V and 5 from J; bases not matched to a gene: 8. The CDR3 nucleotides read TGTGCCAGCAGCGAGGGACAGGGGCCGGGTGAGACCCAGTACTTC. It codes for CASSEGQGPGETQYF.

As DNA, the CDR3 is TGTGCCAGCAGCCCTAGTGGGGTCAGGGGTCTGAGCAATCAGCCCCAGCATTTT. Protein product: CASSPSGVRGLSNQPQHF. The chain has TRBV7-2 and TRBJ1-5, with D tentatively TRBD1 (6 bases). Per the germline V gene, CDR1 is SGHTA and CDR2 is FQGNSA. Trimming pared 5 bases from V and 1 base from J, leaving 21 bases between. The CDR3 covers 18 residues.

A single count supports this clone. The gene calls are TRBV19 and TRBJ1-1; possible D gene TRBD1, 5 bases. The germline CDR1 and CDR2 sequences are LNHDA and SQIVND (reference sequence). The CDR3 totals 13 residues. V shed 7 bases and J shed 1 base, with 10 bases lying between them. In nucleotides, the CDR3 is TGTGCCAGTATCAGGGATGGGAACACTGAAGCTTTCTTT. This codes for CASIRDGNTEAFF.

The chain joins TRBV5-1 to TRBJ1-2; D is unclear. The CDR3 is 14 amino acids. Germline V lookup: CDR1 SGHRS, CDR2 YFSETQ. The germline V and J ends were trimmed by 0 bases and 4 bases, with 10 bases remaining between them. The CDR3 bases are TGCGCCAGCAGCTTGGAAACCGTAGTCTATGGCTACACCTTC. Translating gives CASSLETVVYGYTF.

V and J are TRBV7-9 and TRBJ2-2, with TRBD1 matching over 7 bases. CDR1 is SEHNR, CDR2 FQNEAQ, per germline (reference sequence). The CDR3 loop spans 13 amino acids. Trimming cost V 8 bases and J 3 bases; bases outside gene matches: 3. The DNA for the CDR3 is TGTGCCAGCGACAGGGTGGACACCGGGGAGCTGTTTTTT. As protein: CASDRVDTGELFF.

The J gene is TRBJ2-1, the V gene TRBV2; 12 bases are shared with TRBD2. The CDR3 has 15 amino acids. Looked up from germline, CDR1 is SNHLY and CDR2 is FYNNEI. The V gene end was trimmed by 3 bases and the J gene end by 6 bases; junction bases not matched to a gene: 3. The CDR3 sequence: CASSDPSGRVNEQFF. Written as DNA, the CDR3 is TGTGCCAGCAGTGACCCTAGCGGGAGGGTCAATGAGCAGTTCTTC.

The J gene is TRBJ2-5, the V gene TRBV7-8; perhaps TRBD2 as D (5 bases). The ends were cut back, 3 bases at V and 5 bases at J, with 13 bases in the middle. Germline V gene data show CDR1 as SGHVS and CDR2 as FQNEAQ. This CDR3 has 14 residues. The DNA of the CDR3 is TGTGCCAGCAGCTTGAGGGAGCTTGGGGAGACCCAGTACTTC. Translating gives CASSLRELGETQYF. The whole variable domain, remainder taken from reference TRBV7-8 and TRBJ2-5, is GAGVSQSPRYKVAKRGQDVALRCDPISGHVSLFWYQQALGQGPEFLTYFQNEAQLDKSGLPSDRFFAERPEGSVSTLKIQRTQQEDSAVYLCASSLRELGETQYFGPGTRLLVL.

The chain carries TRBV7-2 and TRBJ1-4, with a possible D match to TRBD1 (5 bases). CDR3 length equals 14 residues. V was trimmed by 5 bases and J by 11 bases, leaving 18 bases between them. Germline V lookup: CDR1 SGHTA, CDR2 FQGNSA. Written as DNA, the CDR3 is TGTGCCAGCAGCACCGGGGGTGGGGTCTTGAAACTGTTTTTT. It yields the protein CASSTGGGVLKLFF.

The CDR3: CASSRPGGDYGYTF. The CDR3 DNA sequence: TGTGCCAGCAGTCGACCCGGCGGGGACTATGGCTACACCTTC. The chain recombines TRBV7-2 with TRBJ1-2; D uncertain. The V gene's germline CDR1 is SGHTA and CDR2 FQGNSA. This CDR3 region has 14 residues. Trimming removed 6 bases from V and 3 bases from J, with 14 bases in between.

This clone was seen just once. The rearrangement links TRBV5-1 to TRBJ2-2, with 10 positions matching TRBD1. With V trimmed by 5 bases and J by 6 bases, 7 bases remained unmatched. The germline CDR1 and CDR2 sequences are SGHRS and YFSETQ. CDR3 length: 15 residues. In DNA, the CDR3 is TGCGCCAGCAGACCCGGGACAGGGGTCGCCGGGGAGCTGTTTTTT. This codes for CASRPGTGVAGELFF.

The chain employs TRBV11-3 and TRBJ2-5, with TRBD1 identical over 8 bases. The trim removed 1 base at V and 4 bases at J, leaving 5 bases unmatched. CDR3 length equals 15 residues. Germline V gene data show CDR1 as SGHNT and CDR2 as YENEEA. CDR3: CASSLGTGTGETQYF. DNA for the CDR3: TGTGCCAGCAGCTTAGGAACCGGGACAGGAGAGACCCAGTACTTC. Full variable domain (rest looked up from reference TRBV11-3 and TRBJ2-5): EAGVVQSPRYKIIEKKQPVAFWCNPISGHNTLYWYLQNLGQGPELLIRYENEEAVDDSQLPKDRFSAERLKGVDSTLKIQPAELGDSAVYLCASSLGTGTGETQYFGPGTRLLVL.

The V call is TRBV5-4, the J call TRBJ1-1; no clear D gene. The ends were cut back, 4 bases at V and 1 base at J, with 14 bases in the middle. This CDR3 has 15 amino acids. Germline V CDR1 and CDR2: SGHNT, YYREEE (reference sequence). CDR3 sequence reads: CASSNRRVGNTEAFF. Here the CDR3 DNA reads TGTGCCAGCAGCAACCGACGGGTGGGGAACACTGAAGCTTTCTTT.

The chain links TRBV7-2 to TRBJ2-5; TRBD1 agrees at 8 bases. V was pared by 5 bases and J by 5 bases, with 4 bases of the junction left unmatched. Germline-derived CDR1 and CDR2 are SGHTA and FQGNSA. This CDR3 contains 13 residues. The CDR3 is CASSPNRGETQYF. CDR3 in DNA: TGTGCCAGCAGCCCCAACAGGGGGGAGACCCAGTACTTC.

The chain uses TRBV18 and TRBJ2-1; 7 bases fit TRBD1. The CDR3 length is 15 residues. Germline-derived CDR1 and CDR2 are KGHSH and LQKENI. Trimming removed 3 bases from V and 9 bases from J; junction bases left unmatched: 11. The CDR3 coding sequence is TGTGCCAGCTCACCGAGGGTACAGGGGATGGGTGAGCAGTTCTTC. Encoded protein: CASSPRVQGMGEQFF. The variable domain in full, completed from reference TRBV18 and TRBJ2-1, reads NAGVMQNPRHLVRRRGQEARLRCSPMKGHSHVYWYRQLPEEGLKFMVYLQKENIIDESGMPKERFSAEFPKEGPSILRIQQVVRGDSAAYFCASSPRVQGMGEQFFGPGTRLTVL.

V gene TRBV9 combines with J gene TRBJ2-7; 11 bases fit TRBD2. From germline, CDR1 is SGDLS and CDR2 YYNGEE. The CDR3 consists of 15 residues. Unmatched junction bases numbered 8, after V lost 3 bases and J lost 6 bases. CDR3 coding DNA: TGTGCCAGCAGCGGTAGCGGGAGGGGAATAAGCGAGCAGTACTTC. Its translation is CASSGSGRGISEQYF.

V gene TRBV6-2 or TRBV6-3 combines with J gene TRBJ2-3; TRBD2 might be the D (6 bases). V gave up 6 bases and J gave up 0 bases, with 19 bases separating them. The CDR3 covers 17 residues. Germline lookup yields CDR1 MNHEY and CDR2 SVGEGT. The CDR3 DNA sequence: TGTGCCAGCAGCCGTTCTCGTGGAGGGGTAAGCACAGATACGCAGTATTTT. Translation gives CASSRSRGGVSTDTQYF.